The present entry profiles one TCR beta chain with its context. What it binds is not known. This sample stems from a study of T cells in tumors after PD-1 blockade. Study at large: Treatment was either pembrolizumab 200 mg every 3 weeks or cemiplimab 350 mg every 2 weeks. Daily vismodegib 150 mg continued in a subset of anti-PD-1-treated patients. Study observations and caveats: Blood contained approximately 43% of the tumor's TCR clonotypes.

The data were produced by immunoSEQ multiplex PCR, yet TCRdb's version contains in-frame clones alone and is incomplete. The sample consists of some 24,000 clones, roughly four fifths of them appearing once. The CDR3 sequence is 13 residues long. V lost 1 base, J lost 3 bases, and 8 bases lay in between. Germline V gives CDR1 SGHTS, CDR2 YDEGEE. The receptor was isolated from a human donor with basal cell carcinoma. V is TRBV5-8 and J is TRBJ2-7; D unclear. The sequences come from PBMCs, collected after anti-PD-1 treatment. The CDR3 is CASSLTGVYEQYF. For the CDR3, the DNA is TGTGCCAGCAGCTTGACGGGCGTCTACGAGCAGTACTTC.